Listed below are T cell receptor beta chains from one sample, sequenced in a study of identical twins' blood T cells. TCRdb reanalysed the 5' RACE reads using MiXCR and keeps one entry per CDR3 protein. The repertoire has 350,000 to 450,000 distinct CDR3 sequences, 28% of them found once; the top ten carry 5.5% to 6.5%. Source material: PBMCs. The source is a woman aged 18-49 years in good health. CDR3s include the opening cysteine and the closing phenylalanine or tryptophan. D genes are given only for firm matches. Size is omitted from some rows. Given values are once, few, many or a class for expanded clones.

v_call	j_call	d_call	clone_size	cdr3_aa	cdr3_nt
TRBV28	TRBJ1-2	TRBD1	few	CASSLGGQGAHGYTF	TGTGCCAGCAGTTTAGGCGGACAGGGGGCGCATGGCTACACCTTC
TRBV14	TRBJ1-3	TRBD1	NA	CASSRTGVGNTIYF	TGTGCCAGCAGCCGGACAGGAGTTGGAAACACCATATATTTT
TRBV6-6	TRBJ2-7	NA	NA	CASSYYSGGGYEQYF	TGTGCCAGCAGTTACTATTCAGGGGGGGGATACGAGCAGTACTTC
TRBV11-2	TRBJ2-1	NA	few	CASSLAHSSYNEQFF	TGTGCCAGCAGCTTAGCCCACAGCTCCTACAATGAGCAGTTCTTC
TRBV4-3	TRBJ1-4	NA	NA	CASSQDLARSNEKLFF	TGCGCCAGCAGCCAAGACCTTGCACGGAGTAATGAAAAACTGTTTTTT
TRBV2	TRBJ2-1	NA	few	CASSDWNEQFF	TGTGCCAGCAGTGATTGGAATGAGCAGTTCTTC
TRBV19	TRBJ1-2	NA	once	CASSIDSNYGYTF	TGTGCCAGTAGTATCGATTCTAACTATGGCTACACCTTC
TRBV6-2/TRBV6-3	TRBJ2-1	NA	many	CASSLTGEYNEQFF	TGTGCCAGCAGCCTTACGGGGGAATACAATGAGCAGTTCTTC
TRBV7-9	TRBJ1-2	NA	NA	CASSPPRGGYGYTF	TGTGCCAGCAGCCCGCCACGTGGAGGCTATGGCTACACCTTC
TRBV9	TRBJ1-1	NA	few	CASSVKPGGNPNTEAFF	TGTGCCAGCAGCGTCAAACCGGGAGGGAATCCTAACACTGAAGCTTTCTTT
TRBV20-1	TRBJ1-5	TRBD1	NA	CSALTGVNQPQHF	TGCAGTGCCTTGACAGGGGTCAATCAGCCCCAGCATTTT
TRBV7-2	TRBJ2-3	NA	few	CASSLWGGTDTQYF	TGTGCCAGCAGCTTATGGGGGGGCACAGATACGCAGTATTTT
TRBV20-1	TRBJ1-4	NA	NA	CSDDGVLGKLFF	TGCAGTGATGACGGAGTTCTTGGAAAACTGTTTTTT
TRBV7-9	TRBJ2-3	NA	NA	CASSLVTSDTQYF	TGTGCCAGCAGCTTAGTTACATCAGATACGCAGTATTTT
TRBV7-2	TRBJ1-1	NA	NA	CASSLADLRWDTEAFF	TGTGCCAGCAGCTTAGCTGATCTCAGATGGGACACTGAAGCTTTCTTT
TRBV7-9	TRBJ1-1	NA	few	CASSPQDPAEAFF	TGTGCCAGCAGCCCACAGGACCCTGCCGAAGCTTTCTTT
TRBV7-9	TRBJ1-3	NA	NA	CASRGQIQGSGNTIYF	TGTGCCAGCAGGGGGCAAATACAAGGCTCTGGAAACACCATATATTTT